The clone carrying this T cell receptor beta chain was observed a single time. Its antigen is not identified. Presence of unique molecular identifiers characterized the TCR beta cDNA libraries. Each batch of roughly 1 to 10 million T cells produced 400,000 to 650,000 cDNA molecules. In TCRdb, the PCR reads were re-called with MiXCR into one record per CDR3 protein. This repertoire shows around 700,000 distinct CDR3 sequences, about 60% found once; its top ten account for approximately 10%. The sample is drawn from a study of post-analysis software for immune sequencing data. Whole-study findings and limits: Versus controls, multiple sclerosis patients showed significantly lower diversity (normalized Chao1). Five TRBV segments, including TRBV5-6, TRBV5-1 and TRBV20-1, were more frequent in patients than controls.

Trimming stripped 3 bases from V and 1 base from J, with 13 bases between. Germline-derived CDR1 and CDR2 are SGHRS and YFSETQ. The CDR3 covers 15 residues. The chain combines TRBV5-1 with TRBJ1-1; D not certain. Sequencing was carried out using blood. This TCR was recovered from a girl aged 2-10 years with multiple sclerosis. CDR3 nucleotides: TGCGCCAGCAGCTCCTCGGGAGGATGGAACACTGAAGCTTTCTTT. Translated: CASSSSGGWNTEAFF.